This entry concerns a single TCR beta chain. Clones were sequenced by immunoSEQ multiplex PCR, and TCRdb holds only the in-frame ones, with some missing. The sample lists about 150,000 clones; about 95% were seen once. The data originate from a study of control samples from healthy donors and cancer patients. CDR1 and CDR2 from the germline V gene are SGHTA and FQGNSA. This CDR3 spans 13 amino acids. V lost 4 bases, J lost 6 bases, and 7 bases lay in between. Sequenced input: PBMCs. This chain links TRBV7-2 with TRBJ1-6; tentative D call: TRBD1 (5 bases). This TCR was recovered from a man aged 55 to 69 with colorectal cancer. In nucleotides, the CDR3 is TGTGCCAGCAGCTCAGACAGTAATTCACCCCTCCACTTT. Translating gives CASSSDSNSPLHF.